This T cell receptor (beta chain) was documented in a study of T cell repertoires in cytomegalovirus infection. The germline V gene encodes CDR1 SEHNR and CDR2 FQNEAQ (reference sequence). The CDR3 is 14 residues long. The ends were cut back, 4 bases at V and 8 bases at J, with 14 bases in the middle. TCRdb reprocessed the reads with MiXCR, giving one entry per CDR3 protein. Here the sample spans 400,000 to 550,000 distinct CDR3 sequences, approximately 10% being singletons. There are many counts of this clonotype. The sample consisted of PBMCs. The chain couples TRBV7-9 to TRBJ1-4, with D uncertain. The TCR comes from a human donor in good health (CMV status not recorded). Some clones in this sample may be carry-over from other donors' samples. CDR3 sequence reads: CASSSTSDDEKLFF. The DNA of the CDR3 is TGTGCCAGCAGCTCGACCTCAGACGACGAAAAACTGTTTTTT.